The 15 T cell receptor beta chains reported below all come from one sample, sequenced in a study of a mutant IDH1 vaccine in newly diagnosed glioma. No antigen has been assigned to these receptors. Sequencing used immunoSEQ multiplex PCR; TCRdb keeps in-frame clones, though not all of them. The sample holds 110,000 or so clones, about 90% seen once. Time point in this sample: week 11, during vaccination. Each dose of the vaccine consisted of 300 ug of mutant IDH1 20-mer peptide, with topical imiquimod. This sample comprised PBMCs, obtained from a glioma patient whose treatment included an IDH1 peptide vaccine. These receptors all come from a woman aged 45-59 years with glioma.

The chain recombines TRBV10-2 with TRBJ2-5; tentatively, D is TRBD2 (6 bases). CDR3 size: 15 residues. Trimming removed 5 bases at V and 2 bases at J, with 15 bases between. CDR1 is WSHSY and CDR2 is SAAADI in the germline V gene. The CDR3 loop reads CASSSTPTSQETQYF. The CDR3 DNA reads as TGCGCCAGCAGTTCTACTCCGACTAGTCAAGAGACCCAGTACTTC.

This chain links TRBV7-6 with TRBJ2-2, with D possibly matching TRBD2 (6 bases). From germline, CDR1 is SGHVS and CDR2 FNYEAQ. CDR3 length: 16 amino acids. V was clipped by 4 bases and J by 1 base, with 13 bases between them. In nucleotides, the CDR3 is TGTGCCAGCAGCTCCCGTGGTAGCGGGAACACCGGGGAGCTGTTTTTT. Its protein is CASSSRGSGNTGELFF.

The rearrangement joins TRBV29-1 to TRBJ2-2, with unresolved D. Germline lookup yields CDR1 SQVTM and CDR2 ANQGSEA. Trimming took 3 bases from V and 2 from J, leaving 4 bases between them. CDR3 length equals 12 residues. In DNA form, the CDR3 reads TGCAGCGTTGACCTCAACACCGGGGAGCTGTTTTTT. Amino acids: CSVDLNTGELFF.

The chain links TRBV5-1 to TRBJ1-2, with unresolved D. The CDR3 loop spans 15 amino acids. Trimming took off 3 bases at V and 2 bases at J, with 14 bases between the two ends. Germline CDR1 SGHRS, CDR2 YFSETQ. CDR3 bases: TGCGCCAGCAGCTCCCACCGGGGTTTAAACTATGGCTACACCTTC. It is translated as CASSSHRGLNYGYTF. Full variable domain (outside the CDR3, taken from reference TRBV5-1 and TRBJ1-2): KAGVTQTPRYLIKTRGQQVTLSCSPISGHRSVSWYQQTPGQGLQFLFEYFSETQRNKGNFPGRFSGRQFSNSRSEMNVSTLELGDSALYLCASSSHRGLNYGYTFGSGTRLTVV.

This clone has just a few counts. V is TRBV18 and J is TRBJ2-7; the match to TRBD1 covers 9 bases. This CDR3 is built from 14 residues. The ends lost 2 bases at V and 5 bases at J; junction bases unmatched: 4. Per germline, CDR1 KGHSH and CDR2 LQKENI. The CDR3 nucleotides read TGTGCCAGCTCACCAGGGGACAGGGACCACGAGCAGTACTTC. This encodes CASSPGDRDHEQYF.

The CDR3 reads CASSLAGVSTGELFF. The CDR3 DNA reads TGCGCCAGCAGCTTGGCCGGGGTCTCCACCGGGGAGCTGTTTTTT. The chain carries TRBV5-1 and TRBJ2-2, with D perhaps TRBD2 (5 bases). Trimming stripped 0 bases from V and 4 bases from J, with 10 bases between. Germline CDR1 reads SGHRS; CDR2 reads YFSETQ. This CDR3 region has 15 residues.

V and J are TRBV16 and TRBJ1-1, with a weak D call TRBD1 (5 bases). Germline assignment: CDR1 KGHSY and CDR2 FQNENV. V lost 1 base and J lost 0, with 9 bases in between. The CDR3 covers 15 residues. CDR3 protein: CASSQYGGVNTEAFF. DNA for the CDR3: TGTGCCAGCAGCCAATACGGGGGAGTGAACACTGAAGCTTTCTTT.

V and J are TRBV19 and TRBJ2-1; 7 bases align to TRBD1. The junction had 4 bases not matched to a gene; V was cut back by 3 bases and J by 5 bases. The germline V gene has CDR1 LNHDA and CDR2 SQIVND (reference sequence). CDR3 length: 14 residues. CDR3 sequence: CASSIGTANNEQFF. CDR3 in DNA: TGTGCCAGTAGTATCGGGACAGCGAACAATGAGCAGTTCTTC.

The genes are TRBV11-2 and TRBJ2-7; D uncertain. The V gene's germline CDR1 is SGHAT and CDR2 FQNNGV. CDR3 length equals 13 residues. Deletions cut 4 bases from V and 0 bases from J, with 7 bases between. The CDR3: CASSSQNSYEQYF. As DNA, the CDR3 is TGTGCCAGCAGCTCTCAAAACTCCTACGAGCAGTACTTC. The full variable domain, its missing parts supplied by reference TRBV11-2 and TRBJ2-7, is EAGVAQSPRYKIIEKRQSVAFWCNPISGHATLYWYQQILGQGPKLLIQFQNNGVVDDSQLPKDRFSAERLKGVDSTLKIQPAKLEDSAVYLCASSSQNSYEQYFGPGTRLTVT.

For the CDR3, the DNA is TGTGCCAGCAGTTCCCTAGGGGCGGGAGCCTACAATGAGCAGTTCTTC. Translating gives CASSSLGAGAYNEQFF. The chain has TRBV28 and TRBJ2-1; 7 positions match TRBD2. Germline CDR1 reads MDHEN; CDR2 reads SYDVKM. J lost 2 bases, V lost 4 bases, and 8 bases had no gene match. This CDR3 is built from 16 residues.

The rearrangement uses TRBV6-5 and TRBJ2-7, with TRBD1 matching 10 bases. Germline CDR1 reads MNHEY; CDR2 reads SVGAGI. The V and J ends lost 4 bases and 2 bases, in that order; junction bases with no gene match: 5. This CDR3 spans 15 amino acids. This chain's CDR3 is CASSSGQGGTYEQYF. CDR3 bases: TGTGCCAGCAGTTCCGGACAGGGGGGGACCTACGAGCAGTACTTC.

Only a few counts were recorded for this clone. CDR3 amino acids: CASSSPVRDTQYF. The CDR3 DNA is TGTGCCAGCAGCTCCCCGGTAAGGGATACGCAGTATTTT. The chain has TRBV7-9 and TRBJ2-3; D gene uncertain. The germline V gene encodes CDR1 SEHNR and CDR2 FQNEAQ (reference sequence). CDR3 length: 13 residues. With 4 bases removed from V and 6 bases from J, the gap between germline ends came to 11 bases.

The V and J genes are TRBV5-1 and TRBJ2-7, with D unresolved. The CDR3 totals 14 residues. Germline loops: CDR1 SGHRS, CDR2 YFSETQ. Trimming left V 2 bases short and J 3 bases short, with 12 bases between. The DNA of the CDR3 is TGCGCCAGCAGCTTACCCAGCTCATACTACGAGCAGTACTTC. It is translated as CASSLPSSYYEQYF.

CDR3 DNA: TGCGCCAGCAACGCCGGGACAGGGATTTTCAATGAGCAGTTCTTC. Amino acid sequence: CASNAGTGIFNEQFF. The chain joins TRBV5-1 to TRBJ2-1; 9 bases line up with TRBD1. With V trimmed by 6 bases and J by 6 bases, 10 bases remained unmatched. The CDR3 covers 15 residues. Germline V CDR1 and CDR2: SGHRS, YFSETQ.

This chain links TRBV9 with TRBJ2-2; TRBD2 matches 11 bases. CDR3 length: 16 amino acids. V dropped 6 bases and J dropped 7; count of bases not matched to a gene: 11. CDR1 and CDR2 (germline): SGDLS, YYNGEE. The CDR3 sequence is CASTPSGRPSDGELFF. The DNA for the CDR3 is TGTGCCAGCACCCCTAGCGGGAGGCCCTCCGACGGGGAGCTGTTTTTT.